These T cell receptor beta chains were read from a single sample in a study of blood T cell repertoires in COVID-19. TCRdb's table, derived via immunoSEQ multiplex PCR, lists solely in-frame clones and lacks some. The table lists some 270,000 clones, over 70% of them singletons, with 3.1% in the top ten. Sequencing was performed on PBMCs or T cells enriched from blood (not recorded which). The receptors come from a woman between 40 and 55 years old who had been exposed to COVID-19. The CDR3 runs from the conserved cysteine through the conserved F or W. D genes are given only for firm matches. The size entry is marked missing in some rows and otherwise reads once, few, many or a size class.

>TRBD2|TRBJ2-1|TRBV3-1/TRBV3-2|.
TGTGCCAGCAGCCAAGCAAGGACTAGACAAGATGAGCAGTTCTTC
CASSQARTRQDEQFF
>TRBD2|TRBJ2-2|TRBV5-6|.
TGTGCCAGCAGCCCGGGACTAGGCCACACCGGGGAGCTGTTTTTT
CASSPGLGHTGELFF
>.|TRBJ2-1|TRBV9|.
TGTGCCAGCAGCGTAGTTCCAGGGTTTAGCAATGAGCAGTTCTTC
CASSVVPGFSNEQFF
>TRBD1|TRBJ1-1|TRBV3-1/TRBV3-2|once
TGTGCCTCTCAACCCAGGGGGCGGGGAACTGAAGCTTTCTTT
CASQPRGRGTEAFF
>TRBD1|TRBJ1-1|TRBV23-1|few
TGCGCCAGCAGTCACCTGAAGGGACAGGTGAACACTGAAGCTTTCTTT
CASSHLKGQVNTEAFF
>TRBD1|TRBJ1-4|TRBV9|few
TGTGCCAGCAGCGTAGCTCGGACAGGGGGTATCGAAAAACTGTTTTTT
CASSVARTGGIEKLFF
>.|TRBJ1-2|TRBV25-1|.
TGTGCCAGCAGCATGAGGAGCTATGGCTACACCTTC
CASSMRSYGYTF
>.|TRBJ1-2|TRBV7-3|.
TGTGCCAGCAGCCCCGGGACTGACTATGGCTACACCTTC
CASSPGTDYGYTF
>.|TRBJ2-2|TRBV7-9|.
TGTGCCAGCAGCCAGGGGAACGGGGAGCTGTTTTTT
CASSQGNGELFF
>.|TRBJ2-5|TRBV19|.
TGTGCCAGTAGTATAGGAGGGCGGCAAGAGACCCAGTACTTC
CASSIGGRQETQYF
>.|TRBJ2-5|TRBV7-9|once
TGTGCCAGCAGTTCCGCCGGACAGTACGGGGAGACCCAGTACTTC
CASSSAGQYGETQYF
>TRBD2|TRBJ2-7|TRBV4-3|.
TGCGCCAGCAGCCAAGACCGGACTAGCGGGGGGCTCCTCTACGAGCAGTACTTC
CASSQDRTSGGLLYEQYF
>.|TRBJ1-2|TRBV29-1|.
TGCAGCGTGCAGGGAAACTATGGCTACACCTTC
CSVQGNYGYTF
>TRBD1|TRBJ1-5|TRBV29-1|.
TGCAGCACGTCGACAGGGATCAATCAGCCCCAGCATTTT
CSTSTGINQPQHF
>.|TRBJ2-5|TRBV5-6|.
TGTGCCAGCAGCTTAAGGCGGACTCTGTTCGAGACCCAGTACTTC
CASSLRRTLFETQYF
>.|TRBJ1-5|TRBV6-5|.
TGTGCCAGCAGTTACTCTTGGGCCCAGCCCCAGCATTTT
CASSYSWAQPQHF
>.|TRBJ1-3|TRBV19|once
TGTGCCAGTAGTATGATGGGAGCTGGAAACACCATATATTTT
CASSMMGAGNTIYF
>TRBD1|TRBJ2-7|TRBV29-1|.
TGCAGCGTAGGGACAGCACGCTCCTACGAGCAGTACTTC
CSVGTARSYEQYF
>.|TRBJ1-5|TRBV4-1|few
TGCGCCAGCAGCCAACGCGCGGGAAACAATCAGCCCCAGCATTTT
CASSQRAGNNQPQHF
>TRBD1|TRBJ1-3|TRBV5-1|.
TGTGCCAGCAGCTTGGACAGGTCCGGAAACACCATATATTTT
CASSLDRSGNTIYF
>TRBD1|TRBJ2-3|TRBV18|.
TGTGCCAGCTCACCCCCGTCCGGCAGGGGGATAAATACGCAGTATTTT
CASSPPSGRGINTQYF
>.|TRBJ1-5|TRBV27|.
TGTGCCAGCAGTCCAGGACAGTATAGCAATCAGCCCCAGCATTTT
CASSPGQYSNQPQHF
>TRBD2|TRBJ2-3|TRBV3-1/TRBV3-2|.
TGTGCCAGCAGCCAAGGACTAGCGGGAGGCACAGATACGCAGTATTTT
CASSQGLAGGTDTQYF
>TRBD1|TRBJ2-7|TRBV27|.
TGTGCCAGCAGCTACAGGGGGATGTCCTACGAGCAGTACTTC
CASSYRGMSYEQYF
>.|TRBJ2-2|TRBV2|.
TGTGCCAGCAGGAGTATAACCACCGGGGAGCTGTTTTTT
CASRSITTGELFF
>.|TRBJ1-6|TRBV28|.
TGTGCCGCCCTGAGAGGGAGCTCCTATAATTCACCCCTCCACTTT
CAALRGSSYNSPLHF
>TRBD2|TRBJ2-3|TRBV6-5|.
TGTGCCAGCGAAAGGACTAGCGGGACCGATACGCAGTATTTT
CASERTSGTDTQYF
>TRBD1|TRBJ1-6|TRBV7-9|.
TGTGCCAGCAGCTTGGAGGGACAGGGTGGTTCACCCCTCCACTTT
CASSLEGQGGSPLHF
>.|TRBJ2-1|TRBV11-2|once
TGTGCCAGCAGCTTAGAGGGGCAGGCACACAATGAGCAGTTCTTC
CASSLEGQAHNEQFF
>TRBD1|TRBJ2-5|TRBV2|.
TGTGCCAGCAGTCAGGGGGTGGGACAGGGTAGACGAGAGACCCAGTACTTC
CASSQGVGQGRRETQYF
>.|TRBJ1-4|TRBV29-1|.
TGCAGCGTTGAAGATCATTACGGGAGAGAAAAACTGTTTTTT
CSVEDHYGREKLFF
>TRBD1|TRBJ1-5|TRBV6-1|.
TGTGCCAGCAGTGTGAGACAGGGAAAGGGATATAGCAATCAGCCCCAGCATTTT
CASSVRQGKGYSNQPQHF
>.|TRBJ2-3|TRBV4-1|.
TGCGCCAGCAGCCAAGACGGTTCAGGGGACCGCACAGATACGCAGTATTTT
CASSQDGSGDRTDTQYF
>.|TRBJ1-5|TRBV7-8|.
TGTGCCAGCAGCTTTAGCGGGCAGGGGCAGGGCAATCAGCCCCAGCATTTT
CASSFSGQGQGNQPQHF
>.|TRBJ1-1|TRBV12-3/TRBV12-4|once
TGTGCCAGCAGGACCCCCGGGGGCACTGAAGCTTTCTTT
CASRTPGGTEAFF
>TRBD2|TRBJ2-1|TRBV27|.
TGTGCCAGCAGTATATTTTACACTAGCGGGGTAGCGGGGGGCTCCTACAATGAGCAGTTCTTC
CASSIFYTSGVAGGSYNEQFF